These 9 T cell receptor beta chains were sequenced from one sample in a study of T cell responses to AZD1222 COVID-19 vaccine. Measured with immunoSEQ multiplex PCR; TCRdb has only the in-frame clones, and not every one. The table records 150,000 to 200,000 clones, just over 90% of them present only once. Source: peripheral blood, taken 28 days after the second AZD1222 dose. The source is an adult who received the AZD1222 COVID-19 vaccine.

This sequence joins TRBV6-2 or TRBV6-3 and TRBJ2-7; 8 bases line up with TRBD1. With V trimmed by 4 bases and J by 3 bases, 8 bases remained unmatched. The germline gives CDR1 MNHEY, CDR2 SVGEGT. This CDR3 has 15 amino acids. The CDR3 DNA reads TGTGCCAGCAGTTTCGGGACAGGAGTTCACTACGAGCAGTACTTC. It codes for CASSFGTGVHYEQYF.

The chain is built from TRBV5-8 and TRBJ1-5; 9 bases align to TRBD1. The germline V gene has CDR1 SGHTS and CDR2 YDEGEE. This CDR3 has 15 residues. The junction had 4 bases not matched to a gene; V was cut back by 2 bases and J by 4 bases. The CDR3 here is CASSFPGTGNQPQHF. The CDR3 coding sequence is TGTGCCAGCAGCTTCCCCGGGACAGGGAATCAGCCCCAGCATTTT.

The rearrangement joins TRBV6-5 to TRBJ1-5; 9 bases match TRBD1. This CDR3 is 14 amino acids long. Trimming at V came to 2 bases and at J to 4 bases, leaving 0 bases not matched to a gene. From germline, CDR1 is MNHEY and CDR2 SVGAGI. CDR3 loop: CASSYGQGNQPQHF. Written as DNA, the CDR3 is TGTGCCAGCAGTTACGGACAGGGGAATCAGCCCCAGCATTTT.

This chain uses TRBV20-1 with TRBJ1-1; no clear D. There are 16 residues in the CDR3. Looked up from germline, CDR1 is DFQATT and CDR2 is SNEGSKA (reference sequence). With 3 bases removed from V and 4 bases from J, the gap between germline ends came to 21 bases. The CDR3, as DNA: TGCAGTGCTAGTGGGCAGATTTTCTTGGGCGGCACTGAAGCTTTCTTT. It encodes CSASGQIFLGGTEAFF.

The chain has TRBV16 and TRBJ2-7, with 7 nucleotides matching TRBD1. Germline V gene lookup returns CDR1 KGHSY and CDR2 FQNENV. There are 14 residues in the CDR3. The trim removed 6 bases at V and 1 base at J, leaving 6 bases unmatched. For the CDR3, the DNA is TGTGCCAGCAGACCAAACAGGGGATCCTACGAGCAGTACTTC. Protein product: CASRPNRGSYEQYF.

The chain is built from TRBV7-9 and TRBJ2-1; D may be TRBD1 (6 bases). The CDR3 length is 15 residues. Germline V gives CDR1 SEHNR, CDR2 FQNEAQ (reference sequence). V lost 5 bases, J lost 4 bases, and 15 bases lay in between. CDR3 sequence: CASSPPRTAYNEQFF. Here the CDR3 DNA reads TGTGCCAGCAGCCCTCCAAGGACAGCGTACAATGAGCAGTTCTTC.

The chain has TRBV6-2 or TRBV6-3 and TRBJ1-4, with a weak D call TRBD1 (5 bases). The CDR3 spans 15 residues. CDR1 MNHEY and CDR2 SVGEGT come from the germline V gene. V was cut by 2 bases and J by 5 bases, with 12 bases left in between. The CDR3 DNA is TGTGCCAGCAGTTACCCGGGGGATCCGAATGAAAAACTGTTTTTT. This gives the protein CASSYPGDPNEKLFF.

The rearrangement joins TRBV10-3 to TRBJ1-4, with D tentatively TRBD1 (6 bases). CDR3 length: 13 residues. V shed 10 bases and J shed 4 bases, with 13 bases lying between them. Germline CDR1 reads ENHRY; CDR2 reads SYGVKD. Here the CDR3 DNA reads TGTGCCAAAACAGGGACGATTAATGAAAAACTGTTTTTT. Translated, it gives CAKTGTINEKLFF.

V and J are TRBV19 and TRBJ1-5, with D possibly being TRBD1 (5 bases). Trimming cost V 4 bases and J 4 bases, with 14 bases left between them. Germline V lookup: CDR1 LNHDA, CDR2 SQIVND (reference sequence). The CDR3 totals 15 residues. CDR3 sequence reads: CASSKGLGGNQPQHF. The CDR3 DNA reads TGTGCCAGTAGTAAGGGGCTCGGGGGAAATCAGCCCCAGCATTTT.